The clone carrying this T cell receptor (beta chain) was counted a few times. The antigen is not known. Molecular-barcoded quantitative 5'-RACE produced these TCR beta libraries. TCRdb reanalysed the 5' RACE reads using MiXCR and keeps one entry per CDR3 protein. This table has 670,000 or so distinct CDR3 sequences, over 15% appearing once. This specimen belongs to a study of CD8 T cells in ankylosing spondylitis. General study points: Blood from ankylosing spondylitis patients appeared to carry a characteristic roughly eight-variant TCR beta motif. Significant enrichment of disease-linked clones was reportedly seen in matched ankylosing spondylitis synovial fluid. Earlier studies detected some motif variants in reactive arthritis synovial fluid and blood. Within peripheral blood, clones linked to disease were CD8+ and relatively rare.

The sequence was obtained from a male donor with ankylosing spondylitis. The sample taken for sequencing was blood, either unsorted or a sorted T cell fraction (not recorded which).

The CDR3 DNA reads as TGCAGCGTTGTCGTTCCCTCCTACGAGCAGTACTTC. Amino acid sequence: CSVVVPSYEQYF. The chain combines TRBV29-1 with TRBJ2-7, with D uncertain. Germline-derived CDR1 and CDR2 are SQVTM and ANQGSEA. The CDR3 totals 12 residues. V shed 4 bases and J shed 0 bases, with 7 bases lying between them.